A single sample is the source of the 20 T cell receptor beta chains below, sequenced in a study of blood T cell repertoires in COVID-19. The assay was immunoSEQ multiplex PCR, and TCRdb's table has in-frame clones only and misses some. The table records fewer than 90,000 clones, around 90% of them present only once. Sequenced: peripheral blood. The receptors originated from a woman of 80 years or more with active COVID-19.

The rearrangement uses TRBV24-1 and TRBJ2-1; maybe TRBD1 (5 bases). CDR1 is KGHDR, CDR2 SFDVKD, per germline. The germline V and J ends were trimmed by 2 bases and 1 base, with 11 bases remaining between them. CDR3 length: 16 residues. Written as DNA, the CDR3 is TGTGCCACCAGTGATTGGGGCCAAAAATCCTACAATGAGCAGTTCTTC. Amino acid sequence: CATSDWGQKSYNEQFF.

The chain links TRBV7-2 to TRBJ2-7; tentative D call: TRBD1 (6 bases). The CDR3 has 14 residues. The V gene's germline CDR1 is SGHTA and CDR2 FQGNSA. Trimming pared 1 base from V and 4 bases from J, leaving 11 bases between. The CDR3 loop is CASSLVRDMYEQYF. CDR3 nucleotides: TGTGCCAGCAGCTTAGTCCGGGACATGTACGAGCAGTACTTC.

V usage is TRBV12-3 or TRBV12-4 and J usage is TRBJ1-1; the D gene is possibly TRBD1 (6 bases). The CDR3 runs 13 residues. Trimming shortened V by 4 bases and J by 4 bases, and 10 bases separated the two germline ends. CDR3 region: CASSWGGGTEAFF. DNA for the CDR3: TGTGCCAGCAGTTGGGGGGGCGGCACTGAAGCTTTCTTT.

The rearrangement joins TRBV18 to TRBJ2-1, with 7 positions matching TRBD2. The CDR3 has 16 residues. Germline assignment: CDR1 KGHSH and CDR2 LQKENI. Trimming at V came to 7 bases and at J to 1 base, leaving 10 bases not matched to a gene. As DNA, the CDR3 is TGTGCCAGCTTTACCCAACTAGCGCAATCCTACAATGAGCAGTTCTTC. Translating it yields CASFTQLAQSYNEQFF. Based on the CDR3 plus reference TRBV18 and TRBJ2-1, the full variable domain is NAGVMQNPRHLVRRRGQEARLRCSPMKGHSHVYWYRQLPEEGLKFMVYLQKENIIDESGMPKERFSAEFPKEGPSILRIQQVVRGDSAAYFCASFTQLAQSYNEQFFGPGTRLTVL.

The chain recombines TRBV6-5 with TRBJ2-7; TRBD1 might be the D (6 bases). The CDR3 runs 15 residues. Germline V gives CDR1 MNHEY, CDR2 SVGAGI. Trimming took off 0 bases at V and 2 bases at J, with 11 bases between the two ends. In DNA, the CDR3 is TGTGCCAGCAGTTACTCGCGGACAGAAACCTACGAGCAGTACTTC. It specifies CASSYSRTETYEQYF.

The chain carries TRBV6-5 and TRBJ1-1; D possibly corresponds to TRBD1 (5 bases). Trimming removed 5 bases from V and 1 base from J, with 14 bases in between. The CDR3 is made up of 15 amino acids. CDR1 and CDR2 from the germline V gene are MNHEY and SVGAGI. The CDR3 bases are TGTGCCAGCAGTCCTCAGGGATTCACGAACACTGAAGCTTTCTTT. Amino acids: CASSPQGFTNTEAFF.

The rearrangement uses TRBV7-3 and TRBJ2-3; D unclear. V lost 3 bases and J 2 bases, leaving 9 bases between the germline ends. This CDR3 is built from 14 residues. Germline V gene data show CDR1 as SGHTA and CDR2 as FQGTGA. CDR3 amino acids: CASSFLSLTDTQYF. CDR3 in DNA: TGTGCCAGCAGCTTCCTTAGCCTCACAGATACGCAGTATTTT.

J is TRBJ2-5 and V is TRBV28; 8 bases match TRBD2. Per the germline V gene, CDR1 is MDHEN and CDR2 is SYDVKM. The V segment lost 3 bases and the J segment 6 bases; nucleotides outside the gene matches: 9. The CDR3 is made up of 15 amino acids. The CDR3 is CASSFTAGVIKTQYF. In DNA, the CDR3 is TGTGCCAGCAGTTTCACAGCGGGAGTCATAAAGACCCAGTACTTC. Supplemented by reference TRBV28 and TRBJ2-5, the full variable domain reads DVKVTQSSRYLVKRTGEKVFLECVQDMDHENMFWYRQDPGLGLRLIYFSYDVKMKEKGDIPEGYSVSREKKERFSLILESASTNQTSMYLCASSFTAGVIKTQYFGPGTRLLVL.

The V call is TRBV3-1 (or the pseudogene TRBV3-2), the J call TRBJ2-7; no firm D call. The CDR3 loop spans 12 amino acids. Trimming stripped 3 bases from V and 3 bases from J, with 6 bases between. Germline lookup yields CDR1 LGHDT and CDR2 YNNKEL (reference sequence). The CDR3 region has the DNA TGTGCCAGCAGCCACAGTGACTACGAGCAGTACTTC. Residues: CASSHSDYEQYF.

This rearrangement joins TRBV5-4 to TRBJ2-1; TRBD2 matches at 10 bases. CDR1 is SGHNT and CDR2 is YYREEE in the germline V gene (reference sequence). Trimming at V came to 5 bases and at J to 2 bases, leaving 4 bases not matched to a gene. The CDR3 is 15 amino acids. The CDR3 sequence: CASRELAGAYNEQFF. In nucleotides, the CDR3 is TGTGCCAGCAGGGAGCTAGCGGGAGCCTACAATGAGCAGTTCTTC.

This chain links TRBV25-1 with TRBJ1-3; perhaps TRBD1 as D (5 bases). Germline CDR1 MGHDK, CDR2 SYGVNS. The CDR3 is 14 amino acids. With 3 bases removed from V and 4 bases from J, the gap between germline ends came to 10 bases. The CDR3 protein is CASSDPGSGNTIYF. CDR3 sequence (DNA): TGTGCCAGCAGTGACCCAGGGTCCGGAAACACCATATATTTT.

This clone was counted a single time. The chain joins TRBV2 to TRBJ1-5, with TRBD1 matching over 12 bases. J lost 4 bases, V lost 3 bases, and 4 bases had no gene match. Germline loops: CDR1 SNHLY, CDR2 FYNNEI. This CDR3 has 16 residues. The CDR3: CASSEGTGGRNQPQHF. The CDR3 DNA reads TGTGCCAGCAGTGAGGGGACAGGGGGCAGAAATCAGCCCCAGCATTTT.

The chain uses TRBV11-1 and TRBJ1-5, with 8 bases that match TRBD1. Germline lookup yields CDR1 SGHAT and CDR2 FQDESV (reference sequence). V was clipped by 5 bases and J by 2 bases; unmatched bases: 8. The CDR3 has 16 residues. The CDR3 sequence: CASSRKQGGGNQPQHF. The CDR3, as DNA: TGTGCCAGCAGCCGTAAACAGGGGGGCGGCAATCAGCCCCAGCATTTT.

This chain's CDR3 is CASARTSGSDEQFF. CDR3 coding DNA: TGTGCCAGCGCCCGGACTAGCGGGAGCGATGAGCAGTTCTTC. This chain joins TRBV9 and TRBJ2-1, with 13 bases fitting TRBD2. Trimming removed 7 bases from V and 8 bases from J; junction bases left unmatched: 6. Germline assignment: CDR1 SGDLS and CDR2 YYNGEE. This CDR3 is 14 amino acids long.

The V call is TRBV24-1, the J call TRBJ2-3, with TRBD2 as a possible D gene (6 bases). Germline V gene data show CDR1 as KGHDR and CDR2 as SFDVKD. V lost 9 bases and J lost 6, with 15 bases in between. CDR3 length equals 13 residues. CDR3 DNA sequence: TGTGCCACCTCGACTAGTCTTACGGATACGCAGTATTTT. Translated: CATSTSLTDTQYF.

The gene calls are TRBV6-5 and TRBJ1-5; TRBD1 aligns across 12 bases. V shed 8 bases, J shed 6 bases, and the junction held 5 bases outside the gene matches. The CDR3 sequence is 14 residues long. In germline, CDR1 is MNHEY, CDR2 SVGAGI. In DNA, the CDR3 is TGTGCCAGCGTCGGGACAGGGGGCTTTCAGCCCCAGCATTTT. Amino acids: CASVGTGGFQPQHF.

As regards this clone: Other DNA variants within this sample encode the same CDR3. The chain has TRBV3-1 (or the pseudogene TRBV3-2) and TRBJ1-2; D remains unclear. The CDR3 runs to 12 residues. Looked up from germline, CDR1 is LGHDT and CDR2 is YNNKEL (reference sequence). Trimming pared 1 base from V and 6 bases from J, leaving 6 bases between. The CDR3 loop is CASSQVTDGYTF. The CDR3 nucleotides are TGTGCCAGCAGCCAAGTAACAGATGGCTACACCTTC.

This chain joins TRBV7-2 and TRBJ2-3; 7 nucleotides line up with TRBD2. V shed 0 bases and J 5 bases; nucleotides not matched to a gene: 2. Germline CDR1 is SGHTA and CDR2 is FQGNSA. There are 14 residues in the CDR3. This CDR3 reads CASSLAGGVDTQYF. In nucleotides, the CDR3 is TGTGCCAGCAGCTTAGCGGGGGGGGTAGATACGCAGTATTTT.

The chain couples TRBV19 to TRBJ1-2; D is uncertain. V shed 7 bases and J shed 5 bases, with 8 bases lying between them. CDR3 size: 11 residues. Germline V lookup: CDR1 LNHDA, CDR2 SQIVND (reference sequence). The CDR3 region has the DNA TGTGCCAGTATGGAGGGTTATGGCTACACCTTC. The encoded protein is CASMEGYGYTF.

The rearrangement uses TRBV23-1 and TRBJ2-7; D remains ambiguous. TRBV23-1 is known as an ORF, though its function is uncertain. The CDR3 spans 15 residues. V was trimmed by 0 bases and J by 3 bases, leaving 12 bases between them. The CDR3 loop reads CASSQSENTDYEQYF. The CDR3 bases are TGCGCCAGCAGTCAATCGGAGAATACCGACTACGAGCAGTACTTC.